Following are 11 T cell receptor beta chains from one sample sequenced in a study of CD8 T cells in Susac syndrome (dated by TCRdb to between 2019 and 2020). Receptor libraries were prepared by the immunoSEQ multiplex PCR assay. RNA was extracted using the RNeasy kit, and about 0.45 to 1 microgram was reverse transcribed with random hexamers. The raw public data were reprocessed by TCRdb itself: fastp quality trimming at Q25, MiXCR clonotype calling, in-frame beta chains only. Each record represents a unique CDR3 protein, reported with the most common genes and DNA among its rows. This sample has some 110,000 distinct CDR3 sequences in its table, and approximately 95% of those were observed once. More than 0.25% of the sample is held by the ten biggest clonotypes. Sample: CD8+ T cells from PBMCs. The source is a human donor with multiple sclerosis.

The chain joins TRBV5-1 to TRBJ2-7, with a possible D match to TRBD1 (5 bases). From germline, CDR1 is SGHRS and CDR2 YFSETQ. The CDR3 is made up of 13 amino acids. The ends were cut back, 4 bases at V and 5 bases at J, with 13 bases in the middle. The CDR3 loop reads CASSAGSGHEQYV. The CDR3, as DNA: TGCGCCAGCAGCGCTGGATCAGGGCACGAGCAGTACGTC.

As DNA, the CDR3 is TGCAGTGCTAGAGTTCTATACCCCGCGGGGGGACTGCAAGAGACCCAGTACTTC. Encoded protein: CSARVLYPAGGLQETQYF. This chain joins TRBV20-1 and TRBJ2-5, with 8 bases that match TRBD2. The CDR3 totals 18 residues. Looked up from germline, CDR1 is DFQATT and CDR2 is SNEGSKA (reference sequence). V shed 1 base and J 2 bases; nucleotides not matched to a gene: 15.

The chain carries TRBV19 and TRBJ1-1, with 7 bases lining up with TRBD1. The CDR3 runs 13 residues. The V gene end was trimmed by 6 bases and the J gene end by 4 bases; junction bases not matched to a gene: 5. Germline V gives CDR1 LNHDA, CDR2 SQIVND (reference sequence). The CDR3 protein is CASRDRKGTEAFF. The CDR3 DNA sequence: TGTGCCAGTAGGGACAGGAAAGGCACTGAAGCTTTCTTT.

V and J are TRBV7-6 and TRBJ2-3; the D gene could be TRBD1 or TRBD2 (5 bases each). V was shortened by 5 bases and J by 5 bases, with 14 bases between the two germline ends. Germline CDR1 is SGHVS and CDR2 is FNYEAQ. The CDR3 spans 14 residues. CDR3 DNA: TGTGCCAGCAGCCCTTTTAGCGACAGAGATACGCAGTATTTT. This encodes CASSPFSDRDTQYF.

The chain has TRBV19 and TRBJ1-1; weak D call: TRBD1 (5 bases). Germline loops: CDR1 LNHDA, CDR2 SQIVND (reference sequence). V lost 6 bases to trimming and J lost 2 bases, with 10 bases between them. The CDR3 has 13 residues. This chain's CDR3 is CASSVRVNTEAFF. The CDR3 nucleotides read TGTGCCAGTAGCGTCAGGGTCAACACTGAAGCTTTCTTT.

V gene TRBV19 combines with J gene TRBJ2-7, with 9 bases aligning to TRBD1. CDR3 length: 14 residues. With V trimmed by 6 bases and J by 4 bases, 7 bases remained unmatched. The germline CDR1 and CDR2 sequences are LNHDA and SQIVND (reference sequence). The CDR3 loop is CASSRDREIYEQYF. In nucleotides, the CDR3 is TGTGCCAGTAGCCGGGACAGGGAGATTTACGAGCAGTACTTC. Using reference TRBV19 and TRBJ2-7 for the parts outside the CDR3, the full variable domain is DGGITQSPKYLFRKEGQNVTLSCEQNLNHDAMYWYRQDPGQGLRLIYYSQIVNDFQKGDIAEGYSVSREKKESFPLTVTSAQKNPTAFYLCASSRDREIYEQYFGPGTRLTVT.

This sequence joins TRBV2 and TRBJ2-7; 9 bases fit TRBD2. After removal of 1 base from V and 4 bases from J, the junction contained 5 bases not matched to a gene. The CDR3 covers 15 residues. Germline V gene lookup returns CDR1 SNHLY and CDR2 FYNNEI. CDR3 DNA sequence: TGTGCCAGCAGTGAAGTAGCGGGGGCCTCATACGAGCAGTACGTC. Its protein is CASSEVAGASYEQYV.

The chain is built from TRBV5-6 and TRBJ1-1; a weak D match, TRBD1 (5 bases). Germline CDR1 and CDR2: SGHDT and YYEEEE. The CDR3 is 12 residues long. The V end was cut by 3 bases, the J end by 13 bases, with 16 bases between. The CDR3 nucleotides are TGTGCCAGCAGCTCGAAAGGGACCCGGGGTTTCTTT. This sequence encodes CASSSKGTRGFF.

The rearrangement uses TRBV20-1 and TRBJ1-2, with D possibly matching TRBD1 (6 bases). The CDR3 length is 13 residues. Germline values: CDR1 DFQATT, CDR2 SNEGSKA (reference sequence). The V and J ends lost 4 bases and 2 bases respectively, with 11 bases between them. Written as DNA, the CDR3 is TGCAGTGCTATCTACAGGGAAAACTATGGCTACACCTTC. It codes for CSAIYRENYGYTF.

The chain uses TRBV5-1 and TRBJ1-3; D is ambiguous. CDR3 length: 13 amino acids. V was cut by 6 bases and J by 8 bases, with 15 bases left in between. CDR1 and CDR2 from the germline V gene are SGHRS and YFSETQ. The CDR3 DNA reads as TGCGCCAGCAAGCAAACTCCACGGGACACCATATATTTT. Amino acid sequence: CASKQTPRDTIYF.

The chain uses TRBV5-1 and TRBJ2-3; no definite D call. Germline CDR1 and CDR2: SGHRS and YFSETQ. This CDR3 has 12 amino acids. V was cut by 2 bases and J by 4 bases, with 5 bases left in between. The CDR3 coding sequence is TGCGCCAGCAGCTTTTTGGCAGATACGCAGTATTTT. It translates to CASSFLADTQYF.